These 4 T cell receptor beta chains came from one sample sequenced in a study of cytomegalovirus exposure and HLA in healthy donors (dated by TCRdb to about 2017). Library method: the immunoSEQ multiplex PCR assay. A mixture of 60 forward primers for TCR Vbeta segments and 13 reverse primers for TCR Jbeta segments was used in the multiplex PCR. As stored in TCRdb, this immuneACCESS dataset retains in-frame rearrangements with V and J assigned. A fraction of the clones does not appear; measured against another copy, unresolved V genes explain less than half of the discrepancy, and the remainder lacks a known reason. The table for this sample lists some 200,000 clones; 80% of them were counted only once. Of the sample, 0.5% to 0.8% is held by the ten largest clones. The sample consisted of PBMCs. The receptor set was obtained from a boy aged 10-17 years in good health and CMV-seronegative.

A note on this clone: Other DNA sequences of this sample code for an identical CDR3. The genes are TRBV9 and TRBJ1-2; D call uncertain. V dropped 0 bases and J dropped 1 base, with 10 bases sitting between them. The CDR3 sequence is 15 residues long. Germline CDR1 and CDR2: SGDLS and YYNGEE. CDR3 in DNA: TGTGCCAGCAGCGTAGGGGCGGGAAATAACTATGGCTACACCTTC. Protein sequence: CASSVGAGNNYGYTF.

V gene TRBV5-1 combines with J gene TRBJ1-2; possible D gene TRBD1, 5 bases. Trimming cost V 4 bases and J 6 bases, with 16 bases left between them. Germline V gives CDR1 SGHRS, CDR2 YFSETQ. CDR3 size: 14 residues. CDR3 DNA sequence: TGCGCCAGCAGCGCACTAGCCCGCAGGGATGGCTACACCTTC. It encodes CASSALARRDGYTF.

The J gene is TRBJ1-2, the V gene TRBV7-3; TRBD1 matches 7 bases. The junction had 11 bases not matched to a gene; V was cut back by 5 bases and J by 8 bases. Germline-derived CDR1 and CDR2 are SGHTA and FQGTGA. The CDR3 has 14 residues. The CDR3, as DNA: TGTGCCAGCAGCCCACTACTACAGACAGGGGGCTACACCTTC. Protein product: CASSPLLQTGGYTF.

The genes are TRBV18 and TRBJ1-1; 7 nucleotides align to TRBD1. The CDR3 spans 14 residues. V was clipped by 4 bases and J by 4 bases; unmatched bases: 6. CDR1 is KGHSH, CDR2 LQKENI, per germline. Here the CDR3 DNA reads TGTGCCAGCTCACGAGACAGGGTTACCACTGAAGCTTTCTTT. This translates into CASSRDRVTTEAFF.